Listed here are 26 T cell receptor beta chains from one sample, sequenced in a study of long-term antiretroviral therapy in people with HIV. Assay version v3.0 of immunoSEQ was used, and it was run at survey level. Sequencing was performed with immunoSEQ multiplex PCR; in TCRdb, only in-frame clones are kept and a portion is missing. The sample yields approximately 9,600 clones, less than 90% seen once. The material sequenced was unsorted PBMCs, taken 0.3 years before starting antiretroviral therapy. The receptors were sampled from a young man with HIV.

This rearrangement joins TRBV16 to TRBJ1-2, with D possibly being TRBD1 (5 bases). Germline V gene sequence: CDR1 KGHSY, CDR2 FQNENV. The ends were cut back, 2 bases at V and 3 bases at J, with 10 bases in the middle. The CDR3 has 14 residues. CDR3 nucleotides: TGTGCCAGCAGCCAAAGTCCGACAGACTATGGCTACACCTTC. Its protein is CASSQSPTDYGYTF.

This chain links TRBV19 with TRBJ2-2; D remains unclear. The V and J ends lost 4 bases and 3 bases respectively, with 15 bases between them. The CDR3 contains 16 residues. Germline CDR1 LNHDA, CDR2 SQIVND (reference sequence). This CDR3 is CASSTEFRAYTGELFF. The CDR3 bases are TGTGCCAGTAGTACCGAATTCCGGGCCTACACCGGGGAGCTGTTTTTT.

CDR3 DNA: TGCAGCAGCCGGGACAGCTCCTACGAGCAGTACTTC. This codes for CSSRDSSYEQYF. This chain uses TRBV29-1 with TRBJ2-7; 7 nucleotides line up with TRBD1. With 8 bases clipped from V and 0 bases from J, the junction kept 4 bases outside the gene matches. The CDR3 sequence is 12 residues long. The V gene's germline CDR1 is SQVTM and CDR2 ANQGSEA.

The gene calls are TRBV20-1 and TRBJ2-7, with D unclear. The CDR3 has 9 amino acids. V was trimmed by 4 bases and J by 6 bases, leaving 4 bases between them. Germline-derived CDR1 and CDR2 are DFQATT and SNEGSKA (reference sequence). The CDR3 here is CSAMCEQYF. CDR3 nucleotide sequence: TGCAGTGCTATGTGCGAGCAGTACTTC.

The J gene is TRBJ2-1, the V gene TRBV7-9, with D uncertain. CDR3 length equals 16 residues. Germline CDR1 and CDR2: SEHNR and FQNEAQ (reference sequence). Trimming removed 1 base from V and 1 base from J, with 11 bases in between. CDR3 sequence reads: CASSLDGSPSYNEQFF. As DNA, the CDR3 is TGTGCCAGCAGCTTAGATGGGTCTCCATCCTACAATGAGCAGTTCTTC.

The rearrangement uses TRBV5-6 and TRBJ2-3; D is unclear. Germline V lookup: CDR1 SGHDT, CDR2 YYEEEE. This CDR3 spans 12 amino acids. V lost 4 bases and J lost 0, with 3 bases in between. The CDR3 DNA reads as TGTGCCAGCAGCCCGAGCACAGATACGCAGTATTTT. It yields the protein CASSPSTDTQYF.

The CDR3 nucleotides read TGTGCCAGCAGCCCCGACAGTTATGTCGCCGGGGAGCTGTTTTTT. This codes for CASSPDSYVAGELFF. The V gene is TRBV7-9, the J gene TRBJ2-2; the D gene is possibly TRBD1 (5 bases). This CDR3 has 15 residues. Looked up from germline, CDR1 is SEHNR and CDR2 is FQNEAQ (reference sequence). The germline V and J ends were trimmed by 5 bases and 6 bases, with 16 bases remaining between them.

The rearrangement joins TRBV10-3 to TRBJ1-1, with TRBD1 matching 8 bases. The CDR3 covers 14 residues. Germline V gene sequence: CDR1 ENHRY, CDR2 SYGVKD. The V gene end was trimmed by 7 bases and the J gene end by 4 bases; junction bases not matched to a gene: 8. CDR3 coding DNA: TGTGCCATCACCGAGACAGGGGCGATCACTGAAGCTTTCTTT. It encodes CAITETGAITEAFF.

In this sample, this clone turned up once. The V call is TRBV27, the J call TRBJ1-1; tentatively, D is TRBD1 (5 bases). The CDR3 is 14 amino acids. Trimming cost V 6 bases and J 4 bases, with 15 bases left between them. From germline, CDR1 is MNHEY and CDR2 SMNVEV (reference sequence). The CDR3 sequence: CASSLRGVSTEAFF. Here the CDR3 DNA reads TGTGCCAGCAGCCTCCGGGGGGTTAGCACTGAAGCTTTCTTT.

This clone occurred a few times. The chain combines TRBV27 with TRBJ2-7, with a weak D call TRBD1 (6 bases). This CDR3 is built from 13 residues. Trimming cost V 0 bases and J 3 bases, with 6 bases left between them. CDR1 MNHEY and CDR2 SMNVEV come from the germline V gene (reference sequence). The CDR3 nucleotides are TGTGCCAGCAGTTTATCGACAGGCTACGAGCAGTACTTC. This sequence encodes CASSLSTGYEQYF.

CDR3 protein: CASSTRPRSAGELFF. The DNA of the CDR3 is TGTGCCAGCAGCACCCGACCGCGATCGGCCGGGGAGCTGTTTTTT. The chain employs TRBV21-1 and TRBJ2-2. TRBV21-1 is deemed a pseudogene. The CDR3 extends over 15 amino acids.

The chain recombines TRBV7-2 with TRBJ1-3; D is unclear. The CDR3 length is 16 residues. The V end lost 8 bases, the J end lost 0 bases, and 17 bases lay between the germline ends. Germline-derived CDR1 and CDR2 are SGHTA and FQGNSA. The CDR3 bases are TGTGCCAGCGTCTCTCAAATGGAGCCCTCTGGAAACACCATATATTTT. It yields the protein CASVSQMEPSGNTIYF.

The chain uses TRBV19 and TRBJ2-5, with TRBD1 as a possible D gene (6 bases). Trimming shortened V by 5 bases and J by 2 bases, and 9 bases separated the two germline ends. The CDR3 has 13 amino acids. Germline V gives CDR1 LNHDA, CDR2 SQIVND (reference sequence). CDR3 in DNA: TGTGCCAGTAGTGTAGGACAGCAAGAGACCCAGTACTTC. Its protein product is CASSVGQQETQYF.

The chain is built from TRBV9 and TRBJ1-1; TRBD1 aligns across 7 bases. Germline CDR1 and CDR2: SGDLS and YYNGEE. This CDR3 has 16 amino acids. With 4 bases clipped from V and 0 bases from J, the junction kept 9 bases outside the gene matches. In nucleotides, the CDR3 is TGTGCCAGCAGCTACTCAGGGGGGGGAATGAACACTGAAGCTTTCTTT. It specifies CASSYSGGGMNTEAFF.

This clone was recorded once. The V call is TRBV7-8, the J call TRBJ2-7; 9 bases map to TRBD2. The germline V gene has CDR1 SGHVS and CDR2 FQNEAQ. The CDR3 is 15 residues long. V lost 8 bases and J lost 9; bases outside the gene matches: 17. CDR3 loop: CASRISGRGGGRQYF. CDR3 nucleotides: TGTGCCAGCCGGATTAGCGGGAGAGGCGGTGGTAGGCAGTACTTC.

This chain connects TRBV2 to TRBJ1-2; 9 positions match TRBD1. CDR1 is SNHLY and CDR2 is FYNNEI in the germline V gene. V lost 7 bases and J lost 4; bases outside the gene matches: 4. The CDR3 totals 13 residues. The CDR3, as DNA: TGTGCCAGCACTCTGGACAGGGGCTATGGCTACACCTTC. This codes for CASTLDRGYGYTF.

This clone was picked up one time. This rearrangement joins TRBV5-8 to TRBJ2-5, with D possibly being TRBD1 or TRBD2 (6 bases each). Trimming stripped 1 base from V and 2 bases from J, with 24 bases between. This CDR3 has 19 residues. The germline V gene encodes CDR1 SGHTS and CDR2 YDEGEE. The CDR3 DNA is TGTGCCAGCAGCTTGAGCTTCGGCGAGGGGGGCCGGGGGCAAGAGACCCAGTACTTC. It is translated as CASSLSFGEGGRGQETQYF.

The chain recombines TRBV5-4 with TRBJ2-1; the D gene is possibly TRBD2 (6 bases). V lost 4 bases and J lost 0, with 11 bases in between. This CDR3 region has 15 residues. CDR1 SGHNT and CDR2 YYREEE come from the germline V gene (reference sequence). CDR3 region: CASSRLEDSYNEQFF. The CDR3 coding sequence is TGTGCCAGCAGCCGACTAGAAGACTCCTACAATGAGCAGTTCTTC. The variable domain in full, completed from reference TRBV5-4 and TRBJ2-1, reads ETGVTQSPTHLIKTRGQQVTLRCSSQSGHNTVSWYQQALGQGPQFIFQYYREEENGRGNFPPRFSGLQFPNYSSELNVNALELDDSALYLCASSRLEDSYNEQFFGPGTRLTVL.

The chain uses TRBV5-8 and TRBJ1-6; TRBD1 matches 7 bases. Germline trimming cut 6 bases from V and 9 bases from J; bases unmatched to any gene: 12. Germline loops: CDR1 SGHTS, CDR2 YDEGEE. The CDR3 consists of 15 residues. CDR3 nucleotide sequence: TGTGCCAGCACTATAGAGGACAGGAGTCCTTCACCCCTCCACTTT. It encodes CASTIEDRSPSPLHF.

This clone has just one count. V and J are TRBV4-1 and TRBJ2-2; 14 bases agree with TRBD2. This CDR3 region has 19 residues. The V segment lost 3 bases and the J segment 7 bases; nucleotides outside the gene matches: 13. CDR1 and CDR2 from the germline V gene are MGHRA and YSYEKL. The CDR3 loop reads CASSHETSGGAVSVGELFF. The CDR3 DNA reads as TGCGCCAGCAGCCATGAGACTAGCGGGGGGGCCGTCAGCGTCGGGGAGCTGTTTTTT.

The chain recombines TRBV28 with TRBJ1-2; maybe TRBD1 (6 bases). V lost 2 bases and J 7 bases, leaving 11 bases between the germline ends. CDR1 is MDHEN, CDR2 SYDVKM, per germline. The CDR3 totals 13 residues. DNA for the CDR3: TGTGCCAGCAGTTTAAGTGGGGGGGCTGGCTACACCTTC. Its translation is CASSLSGGAGYTF.

The chain couples TRBV19 to TRBJ1-1, with 7 bases that match TRBD1. J gave up 2 bases and V 4 bases, and 10 bases lay outside the gene matches. Germline V lookup: CDR1 LNHDA, CDR2 SQIVND (reference sequence). This CDR3 contains 16 residues. In nucleotides, the CDR3 is TGTGCCAGTAGTACCGGGACAGTACTTTTAAACACTGAAGCTTTCTTT. Its protein is CASSTGTVLLNTEAFF.

The V gene is TRBV9, the J gene TRBJ2-3; D call uncertain. Germline V gives CDR1 SGDLS, CDR2 YYNGEE. Trimming took 0 bases from V and 5 from J, leaving 4 bases between them. The CDR3 runs 12 residues. The CDR3 region has the DNA TGTGCCAGCAGCGTAGGGGTAGATACGCAGTATTTT. Residues: CASSVGVDTQYF.

V usage is TRBV30 and J usage is TRBJ2-1, with 11 nucleotides matching TRBD2. The length of the CDR3 is 13 residues. The germline CDR1 and CDR2 sequences are GTSNPN and SVGIG (reference sequence). J was trimmed by 7 bases and V by 5 bases; bases with no gene match: 4. CDR3: CAWLAGGGNEQFF. In DNA form, the CDR3 reads TGTGCCTGGCTAGCGGGAGGTGGAAATGAGCAGTTCTTC.

The CDR3 is CASSELGLAGEQYF. DNA for the CDR3: TGTGCCAGCAGTGAACTCGGACTAGCGGGCGAGCAGTACTTC. V gene TRBV25-1 combines with J gene TRBJ2-7; 11 nucleotides match TRBD2. CDR3 length: 14 amino acids. The germline V gene has CDR1 MGHDK and CDR2 SYGVNS. The junction had 3 bases not matched to a gene; V was cut back by 2 bases and J by 6 bases.

The rearrangement links TRBV4-3 to TRBJ2-3; unclear D gene. This CDR3 is 15 amino acids long. From germline, CDR1 is LGHNA and CDR2 YSLEER. The ends were cut back, 0 bases at V and 0 bases at J, with 7 bases in the middle. This CDR3 is CASSQDPVSTDTQYF. In DNA form, the CDR3 reads TGCGCCAGCAGCCAAGATCCTGTGAGCACAGATACGCAGTATTTT.